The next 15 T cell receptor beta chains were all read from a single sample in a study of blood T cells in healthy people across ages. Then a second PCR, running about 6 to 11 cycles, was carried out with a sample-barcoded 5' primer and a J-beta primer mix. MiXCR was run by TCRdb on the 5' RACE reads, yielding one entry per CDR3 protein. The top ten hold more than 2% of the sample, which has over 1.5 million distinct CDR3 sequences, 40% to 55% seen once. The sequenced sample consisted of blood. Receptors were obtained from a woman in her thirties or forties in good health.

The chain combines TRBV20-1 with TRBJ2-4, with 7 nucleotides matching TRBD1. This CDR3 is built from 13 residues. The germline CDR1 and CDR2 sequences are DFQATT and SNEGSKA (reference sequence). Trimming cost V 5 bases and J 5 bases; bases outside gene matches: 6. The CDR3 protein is CSAPGTVENIQYF. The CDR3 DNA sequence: TGCAGTGCTCCCGGGACAGTAGAAAACATTCAGTACTTC.

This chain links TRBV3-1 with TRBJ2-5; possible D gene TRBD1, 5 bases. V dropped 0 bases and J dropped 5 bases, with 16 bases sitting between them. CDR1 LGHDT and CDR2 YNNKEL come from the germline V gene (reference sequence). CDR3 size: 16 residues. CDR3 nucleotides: TGTGCCAGCAGCCAAGAATGGGGCGTGGTGGATGAGACCCAGTACTTC. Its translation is CASSQEWGVVDETQYF.

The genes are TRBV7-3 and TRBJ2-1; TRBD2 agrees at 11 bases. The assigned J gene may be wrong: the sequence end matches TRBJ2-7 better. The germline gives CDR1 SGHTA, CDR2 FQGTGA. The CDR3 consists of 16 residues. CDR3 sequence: CASSTASGGSYNEQYF. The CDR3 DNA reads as TGTGCCAGCAGCACTGCTAGCGGGGGGTCCTACAATGAGCAGTACTTC.

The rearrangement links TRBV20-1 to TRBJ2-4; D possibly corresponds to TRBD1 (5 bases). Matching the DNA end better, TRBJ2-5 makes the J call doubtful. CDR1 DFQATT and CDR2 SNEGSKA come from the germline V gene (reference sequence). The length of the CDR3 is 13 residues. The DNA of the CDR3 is TGCAGTGCTAGATTGACAGCCCAAGAGACCCAGTACTTC. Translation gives CSARLTAQETQYF.

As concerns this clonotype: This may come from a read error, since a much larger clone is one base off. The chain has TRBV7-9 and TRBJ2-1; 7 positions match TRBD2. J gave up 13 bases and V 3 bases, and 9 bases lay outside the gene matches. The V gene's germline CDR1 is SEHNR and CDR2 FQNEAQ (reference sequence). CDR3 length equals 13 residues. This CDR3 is CASSFGQGGTQFF. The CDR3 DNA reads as TGTGCCAGCAGCTTCGGCCAGGGAGGGACCCAGTTCTTC.

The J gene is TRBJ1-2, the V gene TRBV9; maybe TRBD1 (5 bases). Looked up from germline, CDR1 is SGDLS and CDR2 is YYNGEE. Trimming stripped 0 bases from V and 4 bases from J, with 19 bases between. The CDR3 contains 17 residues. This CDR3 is CASSVETGLRLGYGYTF. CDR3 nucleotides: TGTGCCAGCAGCGTAGAGACGGGACTTCGCCTCGGCTATGGCTACACCTTC.

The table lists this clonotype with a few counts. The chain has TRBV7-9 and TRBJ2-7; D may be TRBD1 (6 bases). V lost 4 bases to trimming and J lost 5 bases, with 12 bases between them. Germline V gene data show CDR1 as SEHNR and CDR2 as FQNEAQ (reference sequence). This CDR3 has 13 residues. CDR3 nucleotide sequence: TGTGCCAGCAGCTGGTTCAGGGGCCACGAGCAGTACTTC. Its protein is CASSWFRGHEQYF.

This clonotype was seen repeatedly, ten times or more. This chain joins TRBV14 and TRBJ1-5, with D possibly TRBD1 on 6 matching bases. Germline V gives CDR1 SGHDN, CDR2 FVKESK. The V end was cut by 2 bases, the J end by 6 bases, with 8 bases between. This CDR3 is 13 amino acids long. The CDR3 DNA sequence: TGTGCCAGCAGCCAAAACAGGGCTCAGCCCCAGCATTTT. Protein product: CASSQNRAQPQHF.

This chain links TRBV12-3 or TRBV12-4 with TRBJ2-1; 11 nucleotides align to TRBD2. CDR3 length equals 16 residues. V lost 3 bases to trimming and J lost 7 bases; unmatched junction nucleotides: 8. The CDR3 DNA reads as TGTGCCAGCAGTTTGGGTAGCGGGGGGGACAGGAATGAGCAGTTCTTC. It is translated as CASSLGSGGDRNEQFF.

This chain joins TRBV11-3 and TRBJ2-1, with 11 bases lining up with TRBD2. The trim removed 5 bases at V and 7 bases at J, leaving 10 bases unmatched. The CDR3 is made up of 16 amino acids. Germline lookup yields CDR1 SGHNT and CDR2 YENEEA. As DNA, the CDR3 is TGTGCCAGCAGCCAAGGGACTAGCGGAGGTGTAAATGAGCAGTTCTTC. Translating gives CASSQGTSGGVNEQFF.

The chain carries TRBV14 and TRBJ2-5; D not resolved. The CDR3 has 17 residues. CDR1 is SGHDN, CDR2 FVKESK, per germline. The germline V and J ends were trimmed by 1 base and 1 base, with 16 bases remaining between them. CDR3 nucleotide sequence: TGTGCCAGCAGCCAAGGCACGGTTAGTCGCCCCCAAGAGACCCAGTACTTC. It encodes CASSQGTVSRPQETQYF.

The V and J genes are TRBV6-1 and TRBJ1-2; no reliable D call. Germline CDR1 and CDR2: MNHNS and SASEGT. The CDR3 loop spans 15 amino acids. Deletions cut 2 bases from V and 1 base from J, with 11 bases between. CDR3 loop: CASSELRGYNYGYTF. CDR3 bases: TGTGCCAGCAGTGAATTGCGGGGTTATAACTATGGCTACACCTTC.

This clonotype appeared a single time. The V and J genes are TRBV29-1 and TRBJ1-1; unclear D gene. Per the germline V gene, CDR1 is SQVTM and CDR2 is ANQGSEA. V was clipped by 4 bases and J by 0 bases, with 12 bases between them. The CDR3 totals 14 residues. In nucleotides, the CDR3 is TGCAGCGTTGGTAGGGTGGAGGTGAACACTGAAGCTTTCTTT. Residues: CSVGRVEVNTEAFF. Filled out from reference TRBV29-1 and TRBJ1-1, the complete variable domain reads SAVISQKPSRDICQRGTSLTIQCQVDSQVTMMFWYRQQPGQSLTLIATANQGSEATYESGFVIDKFPISRPNLTFSTLTVSNMSPEDSSIYLCSVGRVEVNTEAFFGQGTRLTVV.

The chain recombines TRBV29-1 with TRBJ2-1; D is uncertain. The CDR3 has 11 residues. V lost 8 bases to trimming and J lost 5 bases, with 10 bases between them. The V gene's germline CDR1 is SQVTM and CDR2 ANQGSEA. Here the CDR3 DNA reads TGCAGCTTCCTGGGTGACAATGAGCAGTTCTTC. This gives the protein CSFLGDNEQFF.

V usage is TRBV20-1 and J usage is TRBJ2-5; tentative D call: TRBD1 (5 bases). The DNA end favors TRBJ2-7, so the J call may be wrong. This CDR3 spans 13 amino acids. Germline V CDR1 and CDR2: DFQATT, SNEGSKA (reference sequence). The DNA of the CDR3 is TGCAGTGCTAGGATTCAGGGCGCAGGCGAGCAGTACTTC. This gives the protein CSARIQGAGEQYF.